This passage covers 29 T cell receptor beta chains from one sample sequenced in a study of blood T cell repertoires in COVID-19. Sequencing used immunoSEQ multiplex PCR; TCRdb keeps in-frame clones, though not all of them. The data show approximately 250,000 clones, roughly 86% seen once. Sequenced sample: peripheral blood. These receptors all stem from a man in his forties with active or convalescent COVID-19.

This clone was found a few times. Here the CDR3 DNA reads TGTGCTAGTGCCCTAACAGGCCGGGCATTGCCCCAGCATTTT. Translated, it gives CASALTGRALPQHF. The chain carries TRBV12-5 and TRBJ1-5; possible D gene TRBD1, 5 bases. The germline V and J ends were trimmed by 7 bases and 9 bases, with 19 bases remaining between them. This CDR3 has 14 amino acids. Germline-derived CDR1 and CDR2 are LGHNT and FRNRAP.

This clone was detected once. The J gene is TRBJ1-1, the V gene TRBV28; 8 nucleotides align to TRBD1. CDR1 MDHEN and CDR2 SYDVKM come from the germline V gene. This CDR3 comprises 15 residues. Unmatched junction bases numbered 1, after V lost 1 base and J lost 0 bases. CDR3 nucleotide sequence: TGTGCCAGCAGTTTATTGGGACAGGTGAACACTGAAGCTTTCTTT. Translation: CASSLLGQVNTEAFF.

The chain links TRBV2 to TRBJ2-5; TRBD2 is a possible D gene (5 bases). In germline, CDR1 is SNHLY, CDR2 FYNNEI. CDR3 length equals 13 residues. V was trimmed by 5 bases and J by 5 bases, leaving 12 bases between them. The CDR3 is CASSRNGGETQYF. In DNA, the CDR3 is TGTGCCAGCAGTAGAAATGGCGGGGAGACCCAGTACTTC. Drawing the rest from reference TRBV2 and TRBJ2-5, the complete variable domain is EPEVTQTPSHQVTQMGQEVILRCVPISNHLYFYWYRQILGQKVEFLVSFYNNEISEKSEIFDDQFSVERPDGSNFTLKIRSTKLEDSAMYFCASSRNGGETQYFGPGTRLLVL.

J is TRBJ1-5 and V is TRBV28, with 10 bases that match TRBD1. Germline-derived CDR1 and CDR2 are MDHEN and SYDVKM. Germline trimming cut 6 bases from V and 1 base from J; bases unmatched to any gene: 12. This CDR3 contains 18 residues. The CDR3 reads CASSPHWDRGVSNQPQHF. Here the CDR3 DNA reads TGTGCCAGCAGCCCCCATTGGGACAGGGGTGTGAGCAATCAGCCCCAGCATTTT.

The gene calls are TRBV7-3 and TRBJ2-7; D is perhaps TRBD1 (7 bases). V was cut by 5 bases and J by 5 bases, with 13 bases left in between. Looked up from germline, CDR1 is SGHTA and CDR2 is FQGTGA. There are 13 residues in the CDR3. This CDR3 reads CASSGQGGDEQYF. CDR3 DNA sequence: TGTGCCAGCAGCGGCCAGGGGGGCGACGAGCAGTACTTC.

The chain links TRBV6-5 to TRBJ2-2; 11 nucleotides match TRBD2. Losses at the gene ends were 6 bases for V and 1 base for J; bases not matched to a gene: 1. The germline V gene has CDR1 MNHEY and CDR2 SVGAGI. The CDR3 is 15 residues long. CDR3 sequence reads: CASSGLAGNTGELFF. CDR3 in DNA: TGTGCCAGCAGCGGACTAGCGGGGAACACCGGGGAGCTGTTTTTT.

V gene TRBV5-5 combines with J gene TRBJ1-3; D ambiguous. The CDR3 runs 14 residues. V was trimmed by 5 bases and J by 1 base, leaving 10 bases between them. Germline V gene sequence: CDR1 SGHKS, CDR2 YYEKEE (reference sequence). CDR3 bases: TGTGCCAGCAGGACTGTTGGTTCTGGAAACACCATATATTTT. Translating gives CASRTVGSGNTIYF. Complete variable domain (other parts from reference TRBV5-5 and TRBJ1-3): DAGVTQSPTHLIKTRGQQVTLRCSPISGHKSVSWYQQVLGQGPQFIFQYYEKEERGRGNFPDRFSARQFPNYSSELNVNALLLGDSALYLCASRTVGSGNTIYFGEGSWLTVV.

The rearrangement uses TRBV19 and TRBJ2-1, with a weak D call TRBD1 (5 bases). Germline values: CDR1 LNHDA, CDR2 SQIVND (reference sequence). The CDR3 covers 15 residues. Trimming pared 4 bases from V and 4 bases from J, leaving 14 bases between. This CDR3 is CASSRGEGDYNEQFF. CDR3 DNA: TGTGCCAGTAGTAGGGGTGAAGGGGATTACAATGAGCAGTTCTTC.

The chain carries TRBV10-3 and TRBJ1-6; the D is unclear. There are 13 residues in the CDR3. The germline CDR1 and CDR2 sequences are ENHRY and SYGVKD. V was cut by 11 bases and J by 6 bases, with 14 bases left in between. The CDR3 region is CASQSGLNSPLHF. CDR3 DNA: TGTGCCTCCCAGTCCGGACTTAATTCACCCCTCCACTTT.

The rearrangement joins TRBV7-9 to TRBJ2-1; D is possibly TRBD1 (5 bases). Germline loops: CDR1 SEHNR, CDR2 FQNEAQ (reference sequence). Trimming shortened V by 7 bases and J by 10 bases, and 17 bases separated the two germline ends. This CDR3 has 13 amino acids. The CDR3 loop is CASKGLGQSEQFF. CDR3 nucleotide sequence: TGTGCCAGCAAGGGGCTCGGCCAGTCGGAGCAGTTCTTC.

The chain carries TRBV5-1 and TRBJ2-1; 7 positions agree with TRBD2. From germline, CDR1 is SGHRS and CDR2 YFSETQ. After removal of 3 bases from V and 0 bases from J, the junction contained 6 bases not matched to a gene. The CDR3 length is 16 residues. The CDR3 loop reads CASSSNGRSSYNEQFF. DNA of the CDR3: TGCGCCAGCAGCTCGAACGGGAGGAGCTCCTACAATGAGCAGTTCTTC.

The chain carries TRBV18 and TRBJ2-5, with 10 bases fitting TRBD1. The CDR3 has 15 residues. CDR1 and CDR2 from the germline V gene are KGHSH and LQKENI. V shed 3 bases, J shed 5 bases, and the junction held 6 bases outside the gene matches. The CDR3 bases are TGTGCCAGCTCACCCACCGGGACAGGGGTGGAGACCCAGTACTTC. Translating it yields CASSPTGTGVETQYF. Drawing the rest from reference TRBV18 and TRBJ2-5, the complete variable domain is NAGVMQNPRHLVRRRGQEARLRCSPMKGHSHVYWYRQLPEEGLKFMVYLQKENIIDESGMPKERFSAEFPKEGPSILRIQQVVRGDSAAYFCASSPTGTGVETQYFGPGTRLLVL.

The J gene is TRBJ1-6, the V gene TRBV20-1; possible D gene TRBD1, 5 bases. The CDR3 consists of 17 residues. Per the germline V gene, CDR1 is DFQATT and CDR2 is SNEGSKA (reference sequence). Between the trimmed V and J ends, which lost 3 bases and 3 bases, there was a span of 18 bases. The CDR3 protein is CSASLSGGSNYNSPLHF. Here the CDR3 DNA reads TGCAGTGCTAGTCTTTCCGGGGGGAGCAACTATAATTCACCCCTCCACTTT.

The V and J genes are TRBV11-2 and TRBJ2-7; TRBD2 is a possible D gene (5 bases). The V and J ends lost 1 base and 6 bases respectively, with 13 bases between them. The length of the CDR3 is 14 residues. The germline gives CDR1 SGHAT, CDR2 FQNNGV. The CDR3 bases are TGTGCCAGCAGCTTAGGTGGAGGCCCAAGCGAGCAGTACTTC. It encodes CASSLGGGPSEQYF.

V gene TRBV5-1 combines with J gene TRBJ1-1; D is possibly TRBD1 (5 bases). Germline V gene lookup returns CDR1 SGHRS and CDR2 YFSETQ. The germline V and J ends were trimmed by 0 bases and 3 bases, with 15 bases remaining between them. The CDR3 has 16 residues. The DNA of the CDR3 is TGCGCCAGCAGCTTGGAAGGGGCAGGTCAGTACACTGAAGCTTTCTTT. As protein: CASSLEGAGQYTEAFF.

The chain uses TRBV10-3 and TRBJ1-5, with D unresolved. CDR1 ENHRY and CDR2 SYGVKD come from the germline V gene. V lost 8 bases and J lost 4, with 15 bases in between. CDR3 size: 14 residues. CDR3 sequence reads: CAISLGRENQPQHF. The DNA of the CDR3 is TGTGCCATCTCTCTCGGACGGGAGAATCAGCCCCAGCATTTT.

V is TRBV7-2 and J is TRBJ2-3; no reliable D call. The CDR3 covers 15 residues. The germline gives CDR1 SGHTA, CDR2 FQGNSA. V gave up 4 bases and J gave up 3 bases, with 14 bases separating them. The CDR3 is CASSYRRVKTDTQYF. As DNA, the CDR3 is TGTGCCAGCAGCTACCGCCGGGTCAAAACAGATACGCAGTATTTT.

This clone has more than one count but fewer than ten. The V and J genes are TRBV29-1 and TRBJ1-5, with TRBD1 as a possible D gene (6 bases). The V gene lost 5 bases and the J gene lost 2 bases, with 13 bases spanning the gap. The V gene's germline CDR1 is SQVTM and CDR2 ANQGSEA. This CDR3 is built from 14 residues. The CDR3 region has the DNA TGCAGCGTTAGACAGGACGCGGGCAATCAGCCCCAGCATTTT. Protein product: CSVRQDAGNQPQHF.

This chain uses TRBV6-5 with TRBJ2-7, with D possibly being TRBD2 (6 bases). This CDR3 comprises 12 residues. Trimming stripped 7 bases from V and 6 bases from J, with 13 bases between. CDR1 is MNHEY, CDR2 SVGAGI, per germline. CDR3 coding DNA: TGTGCCAGCACCAGACGGGGAGGCGAGCAGTACTTC. Residues: CASTRRGGEQYF.

V usage is TRBV7-9 and J usage is TRBJ1-1, with 11 bases that match TRBD1. Losses at the gene ends were 4 bases for V and 5 bases for J; bases not matched to a gene: 9. Germline V gene sequence: CDR1 SEHNR, CDR2 FQNEAQ (reference sequence). This CDR3 has 16 amino acids. Here the CDR3 reads CASSSGTGGLWTEAFF. The CDR3 region has the DNA TGTGCCAGCAGCTCGGGGACAGGGGGTTTATGGACTGAAGCTTTCTTT. Full variable domain (remainder filled in from reference TRBV7-9 and TRBJ1-1): DTGVSQNPRHKITKRGQNVTFRCDPISEHNRLYWYRQTLGQGPEFLTYFQNEAQLEKSRLLSDRFSAERPKGSFSTLEIQRTEQGDSAMYLCASSSGTGGLWTEAFFGQGTRLTVV.

A remark on this clone: This same CDR3 is encoded by further DNA sequences in the sample. This chain uses TRBV5-1 with TRBJ1-5; TRBD1 might be the D (6 bases). V lost 0 bases to trimming and J lost 3 bases, with 10 bases between them. The CDR3 is 15 amino acids. Germline CDR1 SGHRS, CDR2 YFSETQ. The CDR3 loop reads CASSLDGQFNQPQHF. The CDR3 DNA sequence: TGCGCCAGCAGCTTGGATGGACAGTTCAATCAGCCCCAGCATTTT.

This clone was seen once. The chain combines TRBV9 with TRBJ2-7; TRBD1 might be the D (6 bases). Germline-derived CDR1 and CDR2 are SGDLS and YYNGEE. The CDR3 is 14 residues long. V was trimmed by 2 bases and J by 3 bases, leaving 12 bases between them. Written as DNA, the CDR3 is TGTGCCAGCAGCGTTTCGCAGGGGAACTACGAGCAGTACTTC. Amino acids: CASSVSQGNYEQYF.

The chain employs TRBV5-1 and TRBJ2-1; a possible D gene is TRBD2 (6 bases). The ends were cut back, 4 bases at V and 10 bases at J, with 18 bases in the middle. CDR1 and CDR2 (germline): SGHRS, YFSETQ. This CDR3 spans 14 amino acids. DNA for the CDR3: TGCGCCAGCAGCCCTGGGGGGACCCTGACGGAGCAGTTCTTC. It specifies CASSPGGTLTEQFF.

The chain employs TRBV7-8 and TRBJ1-5; 7 bases are a match to TRBD1. From germline, CDR1 is SGHVS and CDR2 FQNEAQ. The CDR3 totals 15 residues. The V gene end was trimmed by 6 bases and the J gene end by 2 bases; junction bases not matched to a gene: 7. The CDR3 here is CASSSDRAGNQPQHF. Here the CDR3 DNA reads TGTGCCAGCAGTAGTGACAGGGCCGGCAATCAGCCCCAGCATTTT.

This rearrangement joins TRBV27 to TRBJ1-2; 7 bases map to TRBD1. CDR3 length equals 13 residues. V was pared by 5 bases and J by 4 bases, with 4 bases of the junction left unmatched. The germline V gene encodes CDR1 MNHEY and CDR2 SMNVEV (reference sequence). The CDR3 spells CASSRDSRYGYTF. The DNA of the CDR3 is TGTGCCAGCAGTCGGGACAGCCGCTATGGCTACACCTTC.

The genes are TRBV7-3 and TRBJ1-1; D not certain. Germline V gene lookup returns CDR1 SGHTA and CDR2 FQGTGA. The CDR3 has 13 amino acids. The V end lost 5 bases, the J end lost 2 bases, and 9 bases lay between the germline ends. As DNA, the CDR3 is TGTGCCAGCAGCCCCCAGGTAAACACTGAAGCTTTCTTT. It yields the protein CASSPQVNTEAFF.

The V call is TRBV27, the J call TRBJ2-7, with a tentative D call TRBD2 (6 bases). The CDR3 totals 13 residues. From germline, CDR1 is MNHEY and CDR2 SMNVEV (reference sequence). V lost 5 bases, J lost 4 bases, and 12 bases lay in between. CDR3 nucleotides: TGTGCCAGCAGTCCCGGGACTCGATACGAGCAGTACTTC. Its translation: CASSPGTRYEQYF.

There are a few counts of this clone. The CDR3 reads CASSYLGDLYF. CDR3 nucleotides: TGTGCCAGCAGTTACTTGGGGGACTTATACTTC. The chain is built from TRBV6-5 and TRBJ2-7, with D perhaps TRBD2 (6 bases). The CDR3 has 11 residues. CDR1 is MNHEY, CDR2 SVGAGI, per germline. The germline V and J ends were trimmed by 1 base and 13 bases, with 11 bases remaining between them.

The J gene is TRBJ1-2, the V gene TRBV29-1, with D unresolved. This CDR3 has 13 amino acids. V dropped 4 bases and J dropped 0 bases, with 9 bases sitting between them. Germline V lookup: CDR1 SQVTM, CDR2 ANQGSEA. The CDR3 sequence is CSVGATSNYGYTF. CDR3 nucleotide sequence: TGCAGCGTTGGGGCCACCTCTAACTATGGCTACACCTTC.